This entry lists 13 T cell receptor beta chains sequenced from one sample in a study of molecular identifiers for immune sequencing clone quantification. TCRdb passed the PCR reads through MiXCR, listing each CDR3 protein once. Among about half a million distinct CDR3 sequences, about 21% were seen once, and the ten largest hold about 0.8%. Sequencing used naive CD8+ T cells from blood, with Jurkat cell RNA spiked in. Specified subset: FACS-sorted CD8+CD4-CCR7+CD45RA+ naive T cells. Every receptor here comes from a human donor in good health. Some libraries in this study had Jurkat cell RNA spiked in.

The table lists this clonotype with many counts. The chain combines TRBV20-1 with TRBJ2-3, with 10 bases that match TRBD2. There are 14 residues in the CDR3. The V segment lost 3 bases and the J segment 8 bases; nucleotides outside the gene matches: 8. Germline V gene lookup returns CDR1 DFQATT and CDR2 SNEGSKA (reference sequence). The CDR3 DNA reads TGCAGTGCTAGGGCTCCTAGCGGGAGAGTTACGCAGTATTTT. Its translation is CSARAPSGRVTQYF.

This clonotype was observed a single time. A read error may explain this, as a much larger clone is one base away. This sequence joins TRBV20-1 and TRBJ2-3; 10 nucleotides match TRBD2. The V gene's germline CDR1 is DFQATT and CDR2 SNEGSKA (reference sequence). The CDR3 is 15 amino acids. CDR3 amino acids: CGATTLAGGTDTQYF. CDR3 sequence (DNA): TGCGGTGCGACCACCCTAGCGGGGGGCACAGATACGCAGTATTTT.

This clonotype was recorded many times. The rearrangement joins TRBV7-9 to TRBJ1-1, with TRBD1 identical over 8 bases. Per germline, CDR1 SEHNR and CDR2 FQNEAQ (reference sequence). The CDR3 consists of 14 residues. Trimming took 3 bases from V and 6 from J; bases not matched to a gene: 6. In nucleotides, the CDR3 is TGTGCCAGCAGCTTGGGACAGGATTGGGCTGAAGCTTTCTTT. Its protein product is CASSLGQDWAEAFF.

The V and J genes are TRBV12-5 and TRBJ2-1, with 9 nucleotides matching TRBD1. The CDR3 contains 16 residues. V lost 8 bases and J lost 10; bases outside the gene matches: 18. Looked up from germline, CDR1 is LGHNT and CDR2 is FRNRAP. The CDR3 DNA follows: TGTGCTAGTAGTCCAATCCCTAGGACAGGGGATTGCGAGCAGTTCTTC. Translation gives CASSPIPRTGDCEQFF.

The chain links TRBV6-5 to TRBJ2-6, with no clear D. The CDR3 totals 19 residues. V lost 0 bases to trimming and J lost 0 bases, with 15 bases between them. Per the germline V gene, CDR1 is MNHEY and CDR2 is SVGAGI. CDR3 protein: CASSYSYTPERSGANVLTF. The CDR3 coding sequence is TGTGCCAGCAGTTACTCTTATACGCCCGAACGCTCTGGGGCCAACGTCCTGACTTTC.

The rearrangement uses TRBV2 and TRBJ1-1; a weak D match, TRBD1 (6 bases). The CDR3 has 13 amino acids. The germline V and J ends were trimmed by 8 bases and 4 bases, with 14 bases remaining between them. The V gene's germline CDR1 is SNHLY and CDR2 FYNNEI. CDR3 in amino acids: CASGDRLSTEAFF. The CDR3 DNA reads TGTGCCAGCGGAGACAGGCTCAGCACTGAAGCTTTCTTT.

This clonotype was detected only a few times. This chain uses TRBV12-3 or TRBV12-4 with TRBJ2-3, with TRBD2 matching 9 bases. The CDR3 extends over 15 amino acids. V dropped 9 bases and J dropped 0; count of bases not matched to a gene: 7. CDR3 region: CASLPRGGSTDTQYF. In DNA, the CDR3 is TGTGCCAGTCTCCCGCGGGGGGGGAGCACAGATACGCAGTATTTT.

This clonotype was seen at least ten times. CDR3 loop: CAWTWGLGYEQYF. CDR3 bases: TGTGCCTGGACATGGGGCCTCGGGTACGAGCAGTACTTC. The chain carries TRBV30 and TRBJ2-7; perhaps TRBD1 as D (5 bases). CDR1 is GTSNPN and CDR2 is SVGIG in the germline V gene (reference sequence). CDR3 length: 13 amino acids. V was trimmed by 4 bases and J by 4 bases, leaving 14 bases between them.

This clonotype showed up just a few times. The chain recombines TRBV9 with TRBJ2-1; D is possibly TRBD1 (5 bases). The ends were cut back, 4 bases at V and 2 bases at J, with 13 bases in the middle. Germline lookup yields CDR1 SGDLS and CDR2 YYNGEE. This CDR3 has 15 amino acids. This CDR3 is CASSTVGVAYNEQFF. The CDR3 nucleotides are TGTGCCAGCAGCACGGTAGGGGTCGCCTACAATGAGCAGTTCTTC.

V gene TRBV6-5 combines with J gene TRBJ2-3; D assignment may be TRBD1 or TRBD2 (5 bases each). CDR1 MNHEY and CDR2 SVGAGI come from the germline V gene. This CDR3 has 15 residues. Trimming took off 0 bases at V and 4 bases at J, with 11 bases between the two ends. The CDR3 DNA reads TGTGCCAGCAGTTACTCAGAGGGGCGAGCAGATACGCAGTATTTT. Its translation is CASSYSEGRADTQYF.

With respect to this clonotype: A much larger clonotype is one base distant, so this may be a read error. V usage is TRBV12-3 or TRBV12-4 and J usage is TRBJ1-4, with 8 nucleotides matching TRBD1. V gave up 6 bases and J gave up 10 bases; unmatched junction bases: 13. The CDR3 runs to 15 residues. The CDR3 coding sequence is TGTGCCAGCAGCCCCCTGGCAGGGGGCTATGGAAAACTGTTTTTT. This encodes CASSPLAGGYGKLFF.

This clonotype came up many times. J is TRBJ1-1 and V is TRBV6-5; D is unresolved. The CDR3 has 11 amino acids. V shed 2 bases and J shed 4 bases, with 2 bases lying between them. CDR1 and CDR2 (germline): MNHEY, SVGAGI. For the CDR3, the DNA is TGTGCCAGCAGTTACGGCACTGAAGCTTTCTTT. Translated, it gives CASSYGTEAFF.

This clonotype was picked up a small number of times. The CDR3 nucleotides are TGTGCCAGCAGTCCATGGGGACAGGGAGATTCACCCCTCCACTTT. This codes for CASSPWGQGDSPLHF. V and J are TRBV12-3 or TRBV12-4 and TRBJ1-6; 9 bases map to TRBD1. The ends lost 5 bases at V and 8 bases at J; junction bases unmatched: 7. The CDR3 runs 15 residues.